This T cell receptor beta chain came from a study of vaccination and CD4 T cells after COVID-19. Scientists ran DNA taken from cultured CD4+ T cells through the Oncomine TCR Beta short-read assay for sequencing. TCRdb processed the PCR reads anew with MiXCR; each CDR3 protein has one entry. Of roughly 20,000 distinct CDR3 sequences listed, 62% are singletons. Sample treatment: approximately nine-day PBMC culture with coronavirus spike peptide pools or control peptides (ViraFEST assay). A single count supports this clonotype. Its antigen is undetermined. Trimming took off 1 base at V and 2 bases at J, with 9 bases between the two ends. CDR1 is SGHTA and CDR2 is FQGNSA in the germline V gene. CDR3 size: 15 residues.

This rearrangement joins TRBV7-2 to TRBJ1-3; D remains unclear. This TCR was sampled from a human donor who received a COVID-19 vaccine. Sequencing used CD4+ T cells from blood, cultured in vitro, obtained before SARS-CoV-2 vaccination. CDR3 DNA sequence: TGTGCCAGCAGCTTAGGATCGGACCCTGGAAACACCATATATTTT. The encoded protein is CASSLGSDPGNTIYF. Supplemented by reference TRBV7-2 and TRBJ1-3, the full variable domain reads GAGVSQSPSNKVTEKGKDVELRCDPISGHTALYWYRQSLGQGLEFLIYFQGNSAPDKSGLPSDRFSAERTGGSVSTLTIQRTQQEDSAVYLCASSLGSDPGNTIYFGEGSWLTVV.